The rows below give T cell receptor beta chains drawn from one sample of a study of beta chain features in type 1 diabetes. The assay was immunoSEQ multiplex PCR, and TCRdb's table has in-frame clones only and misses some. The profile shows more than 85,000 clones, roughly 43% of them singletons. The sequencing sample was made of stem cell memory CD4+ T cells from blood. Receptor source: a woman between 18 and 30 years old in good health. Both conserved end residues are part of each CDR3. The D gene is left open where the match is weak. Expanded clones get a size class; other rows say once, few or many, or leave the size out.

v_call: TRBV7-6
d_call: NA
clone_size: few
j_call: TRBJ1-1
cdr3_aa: CASSATRAGMNTEAFF
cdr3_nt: TGTGCCAGCAGCGCTACCAGGGCTGGCATGAACACTGAAGCTTTCTTT

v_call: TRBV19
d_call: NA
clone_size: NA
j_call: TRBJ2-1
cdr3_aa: CASSSLAGGTYNEQFF
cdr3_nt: TGTGCCAGTAGTTCTCTAGCTGGAGGTACCTACAATGAGCAGTTCTTC

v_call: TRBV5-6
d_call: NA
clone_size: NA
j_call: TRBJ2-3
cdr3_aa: CASSFDRWSTDTQYF
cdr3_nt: TGTGCCAGCAGCTTCGACAGGTGGAGCACAGATACGCAGTATTTT

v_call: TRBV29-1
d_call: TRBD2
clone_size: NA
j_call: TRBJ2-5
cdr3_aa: CSVLTSSGETQYF
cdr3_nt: TGCAGCGTTCTGACTAGCAGCGGAGAGACCCAGTACTTC

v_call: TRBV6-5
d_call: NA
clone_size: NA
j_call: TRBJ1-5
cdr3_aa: CASSSDSSDQPQHF
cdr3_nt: TGTGCCAGCAGTTCGGACAGTTCCGATCAGCCCCAGCATTTT

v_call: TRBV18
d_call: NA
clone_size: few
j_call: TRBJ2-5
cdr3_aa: CASSPTVLSGFGTQYF
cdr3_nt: TGTGCCAGCTCACCAACTGTCCTTTCGGGATTTGGGACCCAGTACTTC

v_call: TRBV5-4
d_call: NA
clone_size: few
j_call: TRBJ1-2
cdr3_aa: CASSGDNRYGYTF
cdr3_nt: TGTGCCAGCAGCGGGGACAACCGCTATGGCTACACCTTC

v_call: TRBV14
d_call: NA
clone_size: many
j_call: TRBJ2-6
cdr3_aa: CASSPHSLRGANVLTF
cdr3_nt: TGTGCCAGCAGCCCCCACAGCCTTCGCGGGGCCAACGTCCTGACTTTC

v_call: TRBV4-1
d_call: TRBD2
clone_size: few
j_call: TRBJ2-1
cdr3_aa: CASSRGLAGNFYNEQFF
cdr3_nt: TGCGCCAGCAGCCGCGGACTAGCGGGGAACTTCTACAATGAGCAGTTCTTC

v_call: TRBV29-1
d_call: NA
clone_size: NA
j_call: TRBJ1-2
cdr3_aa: CSVETGSYGYTF
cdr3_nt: TGCAGCGTTGAAACAGGGAGCTATGGCTACACCTTC

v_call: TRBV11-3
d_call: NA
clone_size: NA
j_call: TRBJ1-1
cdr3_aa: CASSLGQGRNTEAFF
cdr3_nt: TGTGCCAGCAGCTTAGGTCAGGGAAGGAACACTGAAGCTTTCTTT

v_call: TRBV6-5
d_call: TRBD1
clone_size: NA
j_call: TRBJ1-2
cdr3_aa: CASSYRRTGVSGYTF
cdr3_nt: TGTGCCAGCAGTTATCGGCGGACAGGGGTTTCTGGCTACACCTTC

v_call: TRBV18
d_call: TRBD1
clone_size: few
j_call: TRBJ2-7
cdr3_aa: CASSSGQGATMAYEQYF
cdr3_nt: TGTGCCAGCTCTTCGGGACAGGGGGCTACTATGGCATACGAGCAGTACTTC

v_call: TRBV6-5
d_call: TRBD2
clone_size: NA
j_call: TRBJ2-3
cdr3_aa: CASSPSGTYTDTQYF
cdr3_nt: TGTGCCAGCAGTCCAAGCGGGACGTACACAGATACGCAGTATTTT

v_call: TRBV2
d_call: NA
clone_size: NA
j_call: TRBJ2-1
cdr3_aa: CASSGVSPYNEQFF
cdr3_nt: TGTGCCAGCAGTGGTGTGAGTCCCTACAATGAGCAGTTCTTC

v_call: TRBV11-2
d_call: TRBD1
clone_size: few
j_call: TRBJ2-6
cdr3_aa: CASSPWTGSSSGANVLTF
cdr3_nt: TGTGCCAGCAGCCCCTGGACAGGGTCTAGCTCTGGGGCCAACGTCCTGACTTTC

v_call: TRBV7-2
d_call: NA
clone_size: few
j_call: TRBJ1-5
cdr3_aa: CASSWADNQPQHF
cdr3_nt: TGTGCCAGCAGCTGGGCAGACAATCAGCCCCAGCATTTT

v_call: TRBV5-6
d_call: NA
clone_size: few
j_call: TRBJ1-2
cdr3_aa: CASTFQTYGYTF
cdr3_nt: TGTGCCAGCACCTTCCAGACATATGGCTACACCTTC

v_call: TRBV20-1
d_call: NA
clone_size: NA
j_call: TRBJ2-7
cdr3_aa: CSALGLYEQYF
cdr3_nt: TGCAGTGCTCTTGGACTCTACGAGCAGTACTTC

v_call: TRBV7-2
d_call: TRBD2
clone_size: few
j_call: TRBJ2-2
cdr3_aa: CASSSLAGGPGELFF
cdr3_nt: TGTGCCAGCAGCTCACTAGCGGGAGGGCCCGGGGAGCTGTTTTTT

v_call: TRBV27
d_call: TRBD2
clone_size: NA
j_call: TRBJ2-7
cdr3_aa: CASRSGRAVYEQYF
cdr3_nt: TGTGCCAGCCGTAGCGGGAGGGCCGTGTACGAGCAGTACTTC

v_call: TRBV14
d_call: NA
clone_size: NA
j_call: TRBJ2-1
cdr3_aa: CASSQDFAWAGSYNEQFF
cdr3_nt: TGTGCCAGCAGCCAAGATTTTGCGTGGGCCGGCTCCTACAATGAGCAGTTCTTC

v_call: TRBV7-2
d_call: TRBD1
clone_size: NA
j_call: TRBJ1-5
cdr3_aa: CASSRRGQGSNQPQHF
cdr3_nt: TGTGCCAGCAGCCGCCGGGGACAGGGCAGCAATCAGCCCCAGCATTTT

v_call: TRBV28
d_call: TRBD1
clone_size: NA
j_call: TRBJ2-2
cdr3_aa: CASSSHRGEITGELFF
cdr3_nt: TGTGCCAGCAGTTCTCACAGGGGGGAGATCACCGGGGAGCTGTTTTTT

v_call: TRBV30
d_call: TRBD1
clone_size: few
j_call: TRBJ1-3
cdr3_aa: CAWRPTGVGSGNTIYF
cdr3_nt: TGTGCCTGGAGGCCCACAGGGGTTGGCTCTGGAAACACCATATATTTT

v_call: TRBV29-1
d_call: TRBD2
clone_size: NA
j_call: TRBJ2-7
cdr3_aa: CSGRVAGGAYEQYF
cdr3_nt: TGCAGCGGTCGGGTAGCGGGAGGAGCCTACGAGCAGTACTTC

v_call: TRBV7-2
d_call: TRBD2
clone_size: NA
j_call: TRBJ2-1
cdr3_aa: CASSLVSGAYTNNEQFF
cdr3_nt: TGTGCCAGCAGCTTAGTTAGCGGGGCCTACACGAACAATGAGCAGTTCTTC

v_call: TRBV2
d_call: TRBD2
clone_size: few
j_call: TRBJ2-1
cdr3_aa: CASRRIGGNEQFF
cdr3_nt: TGTGCCAGCAGAAGGATCGGGGGGAATGAGCAGTTCTTC

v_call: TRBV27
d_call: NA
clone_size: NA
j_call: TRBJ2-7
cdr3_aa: CASRPGSGGSYEQYF
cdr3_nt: TGTGCCAGCAGGCCAGGGTCGGGCGGCTCCTACGAGCAGTACTTC